This T cell receptor beta chain originates from a study of OX40 agonist ivuxolimab in advanced cancers. In the study overall: Ivuxolimab, which targeted the costimulatory receptor OX40 (CD134), was an agonistic, fully human IgG2 monoclonal antibody. Intravenous ivuxolimab was administered to patients every 2 weeks at six dose levels: 0.01, 0.1, 0.3, 1.5, 3 and 10 mg/kg. The dose-escalation cohort was approximately 83% male with a mean age of about 54 years, ranging from roughly 20 to 80. Peripheral TCRbeta sequencing was intended to test whether TCR sequence diversity was altered and clonal T-cell expansion was caused by ivuxolimab. Prior anti-PD-1, anti-PD-L1 or anti-CTLA-4 therapy was permitted, and checkpoint inhibitors had been received by around 40% of dose-escalation patients. The paper describes the monotherapy dose-escalation part (N of about 57 patients) of the phase I trial of ivuxolimab. Of the approximately 53 patients in dose escalation, about 19 had hepatocellular carcinoma, roughly 15 had melanoma, 9 had renal cell carcinoma and 9 had head and neck cancer. Three dose-escalation patients achieved partial responses, one with hepatocellular carcinoma and two with cutaneous melanoma. General study outcomes and caveats: In partial responders in the 0.1-3.0 mg/kg groups, normalized peripheral clonal expansion was found to be among the lowest, especially among CD8+ T cells. Low levels of normalized T-cell clonal expansion were also seen in some patients who did not respond. Antigen specificity was not determined for the clonally expanded peripheral T cells. On average, CD8+ T cells showed more expanded clones than CD4+ T cells after ivuxolimab. Clonal expansion of both CD4+ and CD8+ blood T cells was observed from baseline to week 6 at doses 0.1 to 3.0 mg/kg.

The trial excluded patients who had a history of autoimmune disease or who were on systemic immunosuppression. Peripheral blood for TCR sequencing was drawn from every dose cohort at baseline, at cycle 4 day 1 and at cycle 7 day 1. The samples were drawn from a first-in-human, open-label, multicenter phase I dose-escalation trial of ivuxolimab. Adults with locally advanced or metastatic head and neck squamous cell, hepatocellular, melanoma or renal cell carcinoma were enrolled in the trial. Before TCR sequencing, CD4+ T cells and CD8+ T cells from peripheral blood were sorted into separate populations. Points on this clone: Its cognate antigen has yet to be identified. No much larger clonotype is one base removed from it; base qualities were not supplied.

To sequence the TCRbeta CDR3 region, genomic DNA was isolated from the sorted cells. The immunoSEQ Assay was used to sequence the TCRbeta CDR3 regions. The source is immuneACCESS, and TCRdb retained only in-frame sequences with V and J called. Part of the clones is not carried over; for the studies checked, unresolved V genes explain less than half of this, and the remainder is unexplained. The sample table lists 40,000 or so clones, around 90% of them with a count of one. 20% to 25% of the sample rests with the top ten. Taken from the germline V gene, the CDR1 and CDR2 loops are MDHEN and SYDVKM. V is reduced by 0 bases and J by 6 bases, leaving a spacing of 12 bases between them. The CDR3 covers 14 residues, taking in both the cysteine and the phenylalanine. Only the CDR3 portion is preserved as DNA: 42 bases, with reading frame beginning at the first base.

The receptor chain draws on TRBV28 and TRBJ2-7; the D gene identity is not certain. The receptor was isolated from an adult with an advanced solid tumor such as melanoma, head and neck, liver or kidney cancer. The material was CD4+ or CD8+ T cells sorted from blood, obtained in a trial of the OX40 agonist ivuxolimab. The sequenced DNA is TGTGCCAGCAGTTTATGGGACCATATTCTCGAGCAGTACTTC. It translates as CASSLWDHILEQYF. The reference TRBV28 and TRBJ2-7 proteins fill in what lies around the CDR3, so the full variable domain reads DVKVTQSSRYLVKRTGEKVFLECVQDMDHENMFWYRQDPGLGLRLIYFSYDVKMKEKGDIPEGYSVSREKKERFSLILESASTNQTSMYLCASSLWDHILEQYFGPGTRLTVT.